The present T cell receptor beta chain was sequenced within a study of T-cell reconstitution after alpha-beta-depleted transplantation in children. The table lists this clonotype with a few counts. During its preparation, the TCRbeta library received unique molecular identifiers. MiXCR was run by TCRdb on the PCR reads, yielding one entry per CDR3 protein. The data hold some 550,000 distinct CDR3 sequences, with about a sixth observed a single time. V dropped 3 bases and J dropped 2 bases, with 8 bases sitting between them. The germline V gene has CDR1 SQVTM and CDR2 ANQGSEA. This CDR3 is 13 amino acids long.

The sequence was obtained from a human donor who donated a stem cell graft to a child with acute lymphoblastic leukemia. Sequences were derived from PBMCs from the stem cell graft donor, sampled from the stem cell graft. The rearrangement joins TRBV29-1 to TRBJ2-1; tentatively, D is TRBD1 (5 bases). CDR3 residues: CSVDRQPYNEQFF. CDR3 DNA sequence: TGCAGCGTTGACCGACAGCCCTACAATGAGCAGTTCTTC.